These 13 T cell receptor beta chains were all obtained from the same sample, sequenced in a study of shared clonotypes between healthy human individuals. Terminally differentiated effector memory CD45RA+ cells were excluded by CCR7 positive selection of CD45RO-negative cells. Sequenced by immunoSEQ multiplex PCR; TCRdb stores in-frame clones only, minus some. Of nearly 2 million clones in the sample, over 85% were seen once. The sample taken for sequencing was naive CD8+ T cells sorted from blood. Receptors originate from a man aged 18 to 30 in good health.

This chain joins TRBV7-9 and TRBJ2-3, with 9 bases that match TRBD2. J gave up 6 bases and V 3 bases, and 4 bases lay outside the gene matches. Germline loops: CDR1 SEHNR, CDR2 FQNEAQ (reference sequence). The CDR3 is 14 amino acids. The CDR3 loop reads CASSFSGSSDTQYF. DNA of the CDR3: TGTGCCAGCAGCTTTAGCGGGAGTTCGGATACGCAGTATTTT.

This chain uses TRBV7-2 with TRBJ2-3; D is undetermined. V was cut by 5 bases and J by 2 bases, with 14 bases left in between. Per the germline V gene, CDR1 is SGHTA and CDR2 is FQGNSA. The CDR3 sequence is 15 residues long. The CDR3 DNA reads TGTGCCAGCAGCCCCACCCACCGTGACACAGATACGCAGTATTTT. Its protein is CASSPTHRDTDTQYF. Full variable domain (remainder filled in from reference TRBV7-2 and TRBJ2-3): GAGVSQSPSNKVTEKGKDVELRCDPISGHTALYWYRQSLGQGLEFLIYFQGNSAPDKSGLPSDRFSAERTGGSVSTLTIQRTQQEDSAVYLCASSPTHRDTDTQYFGPGTRLTVL.

V gene TRBV7-9 combines with J gene TRBJ1-1, with no clear D. The germline gives CDR1 SEHNR, CDR2 FQNEAQ (reference sequence). The CDR3 sequence is 15 residues long. Trimming removed 0 bases at V and 0 bases at J, with 8 bases between. The CDR3, as DNA: TGTGCCAGCAGCTTAGCGCAACCGTTGAACACTGAAGCTTTCTTT. As protein: CASSLAQPLNTEAFF. Variable domain in full (rest from reference TRBV7-9 and TRBJ1-1): DTGVSQNPRHKITKRGQNVTFRCDPISEHNRLYWYRQTLGQGPEFLTYFQNEAQLEKSRLLSDRFSAERPKGSFSTLEIQRTEQGDSAMYLCASSLAQPLNTEAFFGQGTRLTVV.

The chain has TRBV9 and TRBJ2-3; possibly TRBD2 for D (5 bases). The CDR3 has 14 amino acids. Germline loops: CDR1 SGDLS, CDR2 YYNGEE. V gave up 0 bases and J gave up 1 base, with 6 bases separating them. CDR3 coding DNA: TGTGCCAGCAGCGTAGAGGAGGGCACAGATACGCAGTATTTT. This codes for CASSVEEGTDTQYF.

In regard to this clone: Other DNA variants within this sample encode the same CDR3. The V gene is TRBV9, the J gene TRBJ2-7; D tentatively reads TRBD1 or TRBD2 (6 bases each). Germline lookup yields CDR1 SGDLS and CDR2 YYNGEE. The CDR3 is 14 amino acids. With 3 bases removed from V and 4 bases from J, the gap between germline ends came to 14 bases. This CDR3 reads CASSEGGGGYEQYF. The CDR3 bases are TGTGCCAGCAGCGAGGGGGGAGGAGGTTACGAGCAGTACTTC.

Note on this clone: One end of the junction varies from germline; a read error may be responsible. The genes are TRBV4-3 and TRBJ1-4; D gene ambiguous. Looked up from germline, CDR1 is LGHNA and CDR2 is YSLEER. The CDR3 covers 13 residues. CDR3 amino acids: CASSQAHGLDRLF. The CDR3 region has the DNA TGCGCCAGCAGCCAAGCCCATGGTTTGGATAGACTTTTT.

This clone was seen just once. The gene calls are TRBV18 and TRBJ2-2, with D maybe TRBD1 (5 bases). This CDR3 region has 14 residues. The germline V gene encodes CDR1 KGHSH and CDR2 LQKENI. The V gene lost 2 bases and the J gene lost 2 bases, with 6 bases spanning the gap. The CDR3 loop is CASSPRGNTGELFF. In DNA form, the CDR3 reads TGTGCCAGCTCACCAAGGGGAAACACCGGGGAGCTGTTTTTT.

The J gene is TRBJ2-3, the V gene TRBV10-3; tentative D call: TRBD2 (5 bases). With 0 bases removed from V and 5 bases from J, the gap between germline ends came to 9 bases. Germline CDR1 reads ENHRY; CDR2 reads SYGVKD. The CDR3 is made up of 14 amino acids. The CDR3 protein is CAISESHTRDTQYF. CDR3 coding DNA: TGTGCCATCAGTGAGTCGCACACTAGAGATACGCAGTATTTT.

The DNA for the CDR3 is TGTGCCACCAGCGGGACAGGGGAAGAGACCCAGTACTTC. Encoded protein: CATSGTGEETQYF. The genes are TRBV15 and TRBJ2-5, with TRBD1 identical over 10 bases. The J segment lost 3 bases and the V segment lost 5 bases, leaving 0 bases of the junction unmatched. Germline assignment: CDR1 LNHNV and CDR2 YYDKDF (reference sequence). The CDR3 covers 13 residues.

The rearrangement joins TRBV11-2 to TRBJ2-7, with 9 bases lining up with TRBD1. Germline trimming cut 2 bases from V and 1 base from J; bases unmatched to any gene: 6. This CDR3 spans 16 amino acids. Germline V gene lookup returns CDR1 SGHAT and CDR2 FQNNGV. The CDR3 loop reads CASSLLPGQGSYEQYF. CDR3 bases: TGTGCCAGCAGCTTATTACCGGGACAGGGTTCCTACGAGCAGTACTTC. Based on the CDR3 plus reference TRBV11-2 and TRBJ2-7, the full variable domain is EAGVAQSPRYKIIEKRQSVAFWCNPISGHATLYWYQQILGQGPKLLIQFQNNGVVDDSQLPKDRFSAERLKGVDSTLKIQPAKLEDSAVYLCASSLLPGQGSYEQYFGPGTRLTVT.

The chain couples TRBV27 to TRBJ1-4, with 10 positions matching TRBD1. This CDR3 has 15 residues. The V gene's germline CDR1 is MNHEY and CDR2 SMNVEV (reference sequence). V lost 6 bases to trimming and J lost 8 bases; unmatched junction nucleotides: 9. In DNA, the CDR3 is TGTGCCAGCAGGCGGACAGGGGGTAGGCAGGAAAAACTGTTTTTT. It is translated as CASRRTGGRQEKLFF.

The rearrangement links TRBV5-6 to TRBJ2-1; 8 nucleotides line up with TRBD2. The length of the CDR3 is 14 residues. Germline V lookup: CDR1 SGHDT, CDR2 YYEEEE. J gave up 9 bases and V 0 bases, and 5 bases lay outside the gene matches. The CDR3 reads CASSLAGTSGEQFF. The CDR3 region has the DNA TGTGCCAGCAGCTTGGCCGGGACTAGTGGTGAGCAGTTCTTC.

The chain carries TRBV4-1 and TRBJ2-7; a weak D match, TRBD1 (6 bases). Per germline, CDR1 MGHRA and CDR2 YSYEKL. There are 15 residues in the CDR3. The ends were cut back, 0 bases at V and 4 bases at J, with 13 bases in the middle. CDR3 bases: TGCGCCAGCAGCCAAGATATGGCAGGGGCTTACGAGCAGTACTTC. Translation: CASSQDMAGAYEQYF.